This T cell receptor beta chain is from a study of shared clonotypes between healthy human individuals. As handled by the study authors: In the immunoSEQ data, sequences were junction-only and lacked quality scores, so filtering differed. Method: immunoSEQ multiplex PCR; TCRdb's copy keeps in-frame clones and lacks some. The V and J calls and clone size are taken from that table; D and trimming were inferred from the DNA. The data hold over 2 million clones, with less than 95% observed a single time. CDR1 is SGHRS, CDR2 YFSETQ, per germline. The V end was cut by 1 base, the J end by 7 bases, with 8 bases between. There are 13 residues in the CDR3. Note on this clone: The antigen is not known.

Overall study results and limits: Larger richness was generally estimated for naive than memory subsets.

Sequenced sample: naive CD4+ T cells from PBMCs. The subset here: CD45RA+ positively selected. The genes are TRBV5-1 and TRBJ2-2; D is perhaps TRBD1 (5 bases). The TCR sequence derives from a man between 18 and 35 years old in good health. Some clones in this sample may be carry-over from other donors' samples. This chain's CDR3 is CASSLQGGGELFF. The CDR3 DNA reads TGCGCCAGCAGCTTGCAGGGTGGCGGGGAGCTGTTTTTT.